This is a list of T cell receptor beta chains from one sample in a study of shared T cell receptors in the human thymus. Sequenced by immunoSEQ multiplex PCR; TCRdb stores in-frame clones only, minus some. The sample gives some 700,000 clones, 80% to 90% of which show up once; 0.0095% to 0.013% is in the top ten. The sample was also linked to a second study, of human thymus T cells.

Sequenced input: thymocytes. These TCRs come from a girl under three years old with a congenital heart defect. CDR3s include the opening cysteine and the closing phenylalanine or tryptophan. Fields, in order: D gene, CDR3 length, V gene, clone size, J gene, CDR3 protein, CDR3 DNA. D genes are given only for firm matches. The size field is filled for only some rows; it gives once, few, many or a size class.

>NA|14|TRBV27|NA|TRBJ2-5
CASSCGKRRETQYF
TGTGCCAGCAGTTGCGGGAAGAGGAGGGAGACCCAGTACTTC
>NA|15|TRBV4-1|NA|TRBJ1-3
CASSPRQRGGNTIYF
TGCGCCAGCAGCCCCCGACAGCGCGGTGGAAACACCATATATTTT
>NA|17|TRBV10-3|NA|TRBJ2-3
CAISFTPQGAPTDTQYF
TGTGCCATCAGTTTTACTCCCCAGGGCGCCCCCACAGATACGCAGTATTTT
>NA|16|TRBV7-9|NA|TRBJ2-1
CASSRKASSETDEQFF
TGTGCCAGCAGTCGGAAGGCTAGCAGCGAAACCGATGAGCAGTTCTTC
>NA|18|TRBV14|NA|TRBJ2-3
CASSHEPGLPPFTDTQYF
TGTGCCAGCAGCCATGAACCGGGACTCCCTCCATTCACAGATACGCAGTATTTT
>NA|19|TRBV19|NA|TRBJ1-5
CASTHARATEMVQIKPQHF
TGTGCCAGTACCCACGCGCGGGCGACGGAGATGGTCCAAATCAAGCCCCAGCATTTT
>NA|17|TRBV18|NA|TRBJ2-5
CASRYSTLAQVQETQYF
TGTGCCAGCCGCTACTCCACCCTTGCCCAAGTGCAAGAGACCCAGTACTTC
>NA|14|TRBV5-6|few|TRBJ1-2
CASSPSRAGYGYTF
TGTGCCAGCAGCCCAAGCAGGGCCGGCTATGGCTACACCTTC
>NA|14|TRBV7-9|NA|TRBJ1-2
CASSLLGRSAGYTF
TGTGCCAGCAGCTTACTTGGGCGCTCCGCGGGCTACACCTTC
>NA|15|TRBV5-6|NA|TRBJ2-3
CASSSSGTSTDTQYF
TGTGCCAGCAGCTCCTCGGGGACTAGCACAGATACGCAGTATTTT
>NA|12|TRBV28|few|TRBJ1-5
CASRTGNQPQHF
TGTGCCAGCAGAACGGGTAATCAGCCCCAGCATTTT
>TRBD1|15|TRBV25-1|few|TRBJ2-5
CARAWDRRYQETQYF
TGTGCCAGGGCTTGGGACAGAAGGTACCAAGAGACCCAGTACTTC
>NA|12|TRBV10-3|NA|TRBJ1-2
CAISGGQYGYTF
TGTGCCATCAGTGGTGGTCAGTATGGCTACACCTTC
>TRBD1|15|TRBV6-6|NA|TRBJ2-5
CASRPGQGARGTQYF
TGTGCCAGCAGGCCGGGACAGGGGGCGAGGGGCACCCAGTACTTC
>NA|17|TRBV28|NA|TRBJ2-7
CASSFISSLGVRGEQYF
TGTGCCAGCAGTTTCATTAGTAGTTTAGGGGTTCGTGGCGAGCAGTACTTC
>NA|16|TRBV27|NA|TRBJ1-4
CASTRLGQGGNEKLFF
TGTGCCAGCACTCGACTCGGGCAGGGAGGTAATGAAAAACTGTTTTTT
>NA|16|TRBV2|NA|TRBJ1-5
CASSERPGRANQPQHF
TGTGCCAGCAGTGAACGTCCTGGCAGGGCCAATCAGCCCCAGCATTTT
>TRBD1|14|TRBV28|NA|TRBJ1-6
CASSFGTGNSPLHF
TGTGCCAGCAGTTTCGGGACAGGGAATTCACCCCTCCACTTT
>NA|14|TRBV6-4|NA|TRBJ2-3
CASSLTGFADTQYF
TGTGCCAGCAGTCTTACAGGGTTTGCAGATACGCAGTATTTT
>NA|14|TRBV6-1|NA|TRBJ1-2
CASRATDVRDGYTF
TGTGCCAGCAGGGCAACAGACGTGCGTGATGGCTACACCTTC
>TRBD2|16|TRBV18|few|TRBJ2-7
CASSPTSGLPTYEQYF
TGTGCCAGCTCACCTACTAGCGGGCTACCTACTTACGAGCAGTACTTC
>NA|15|TRBV19|few|TRBJ1-5
CASSIRELRGQPQHF
TGTGCCAGTAGTATCCGGGAATTACGGGGTCAGCCCCAGCATTTT
>TRBD1|14|TRBV11-1|few|TRBJ2-7
CASSFTDRGHEQYF
TGTGCCAGCAGCTTCACGGACAGGGGGCACGAGCAGTACTTC
>TRBD1|16|TRBV5-1|once|TRBJ1-4
CASSPRLTGPNEKLFF
TGCGCCAGCAGCCCCCGTTTGACAGGGCCTAATGAAAAACTGTTTTTT
>TRBD2|17|TRBV4-1|NA|TRBJ2-3
CASSQEERAGGARAQYF
TGCGCCAGCAGCCAAGAAGAGCGGGCGGGGGGCGCCCGGGCGCAGTATTTT
>TRBD2|16|TRBV18|NA|TRBJ2-1
CASSPLLAGERNEQFF
TGTGCCAGCTCACCGCTCCTAGCGGGGGAACGCAATGAGCAGTTCTTC
>NA|15|TRBV5-6|NA|TRBJ2-7
CASSLEMDSGYEQYF
TGTGCCAGCAGCTTGGAAATGGACTCGGGCTACGAGCAGTACTTC
>NA|11|TRBV6-1|NA|TRBJ1-1
CASRQNTEAFF
TGTGCCAGCAGACAGAACACTGAAGCTTTCTTT
>TRBD1|13|TRBV29-1|NA|TRBJ1-4
CSVEQGTNEKLFF
TGCAGCGTCGAACAGGGGACTAATGAAAAACTGTTTTTT
>TRBD1|11|TRBV20-1|NA|TRBJ2-1
CSAPGQGRWFF
TGCAGTGCCCCTGGACAGGGAAGGTGGTTCTTC
>NA|14|TRBV25-1|NA|TRBJ1-6
CASSGGRRNSPLHF
TGTGCCAGCAGTGGAGGCAGGAGGAATTCACCCCTCCACTTT
>NA|17|TRBV5-1|few|TRBJ2-6
CASSLLAGATGANVLTF
TGCGCCAGCAGCTTGTTGGCGGGGGCGACCGGGGCCAACGTCCTGACTTTC
>TRBD2|17|TRBV27|NA|TRBJ2-7
CASSLRTSGENTYEQYF
TGTGCCAGCAGTTTGAGGACTAGCGGGGAAAACACCTACGAGCAGTACTTC
>TRBD1|13|TRBV19|NA|TRBJ1-2
CASSPGQGNGYTF
TGTGCCAGTAGTCCTGGACAGGGTAATGGCTACACCTTC
>NA|11|TRBV5-6|NA|TRBJ1-1
CASSTGREAFF
TGTGCCAGCAGCACCGGCAGGGAAGCTTTCTTT
>NA|18|TRBV5-6|NA|TRBJ1-1
CASSLGPRQGPLNTEAFF
TGTGCCAGCAGCTTGGGACCCCGGCAGGGCCCCTTGAACACTGAAGCTTTCTTT
>TRBD2|20|TRBV18|NA|TRBJ2-1
CASSPLYRGGLFLRYNEQFF
TGTGCCAGCTCACCACTCTACCGGGGGGGCCTATTCCTCCGCTACAATGAGCAGTTCTTC
>TRBD2|19|TRBV28|NA|TRBJ2-5
CASIPSGGAEFAPQETQYF
TGTGCCAGCATACCGAGCGGGGGGGCCGAGTTTGCCCCACAAGAGACCCAGTACTTC
>NA|16|TRBV28|NA|TRBJ1-1
CASSSYRETMNTEAFF
TGTGCCAGCTCCTCCTACCGGGAGACAATGAACACTGAAGCTTTCTTT
>NA|11|TRBV28|NA|TRBJ2-7
CASSTYYEQYF
TGTGCCAGCAGTACATACTACGAGCAGTACTTC
>NA|12|TRBV28|NA|TRBJ2-7
CASSFQGHEQYF
TGTGCCAGCAGTTTCCAGGGCCACGAGCAGTACTTC
>NA|11|TRBV6-5|NA|TRBJ1-1
CASGSGTEAFF
TGTGCCAGTGGGTCGGGGACTGAAGCTTTCTTT
>NA|16|TRBV5-1|few|TRBJ1-3
CASSLVGPPGGNTIYF
TGCGCCAGCAGCTTGGTCGGACCGCCGGGAGGAAACACCATATATTTT